These 5 T cell receptor beta chains share one sample of origin, sequenced in a study of cytomegalovirus exposure and HLA in healthy donors. The PCR used 60 Vbeta and 13 Jbeta primers. Clones were sequenced by immunoSEQ multiplex PCR, and TCRdb holds only the in-frame ones, with some missing. The repertoire holds approximately 120,000 clones, with around 67% as singletons. Sequenced: PBMCs. The source is a man aged 55-75 years in good health and CMV-seropositive.

CDR3 amino acids: CASSPDAGGYEQYF. CDR3 nucleotide sequence: TGTGCCAGCAGCCCTGACGCGGGGGGCTACGAGCAGTACTTC. V gene TRBV9 combines with J gene TRBJ2-7; 8 bases are shared with TRBD2. The CDR3 totals 14 residues. Trimming at V came to 4 bases and at J to 3 bases, leaving 6 bases not matched to a gene. The germline V gene encodes CDR1 SGDLS and CDR2 YYNGEE.

The chain joins TRBV9 to TRBJ2-7; weak D call: TRBD2 (5 bases). Trimming took off 2 bases at V and 2 bases at J, with 14 bases between the two ends. Germline V gene sequence: CDR1 SGDLS, CDR2 YYNGEE. The CDR3 consists of 15 residues. CDR3 sequence reads: CASSVSDTPAYEQYF. The CDR3 DNA is TGTGCCAGCAGCGTTAGCGACACACCAGCCTACGAGCAGTACTTC.

This rearrangement joins TRBV6-1 to TRBJ1-4, with a weak D call TRBD1 (6 bases). The CDR3 spans 15 residues. V lost 6 bases and J lost 8, with 19 bases in between. Germline loops: CDR1 MNHNS, CDR2 SASEGT. CDR3 sequence reads: CASREWGQGREKLFF. CDR3 nucleotides: TGTGCCAGCAGAGAGTGGGGGCAGGGCCGCGAAAAACTGTTTTTT.

J is TRBJ1-6 and V is TRBV9; D not certain. CDR1 is SGDLS and CDR2 is YYNGEE in the germline V gene. The CDR3 has 14 amino acids. The V gene lost 4 bases and the J gene lost 8 bases, with 13 bases spanning the gap. This CDR3 reads CASSLGRFDSPLHF. The CDR3 coding sequence is TGTGCCAGCAGCTTAGGCAGGTTTGATTCACCCCTCCACTTT.

The chain recombines TRBV4-1 with TRBJ1-2; the match to TRBD1 covers 8 bases. The CDR3 spans 15 residues. V dropped 2 bases and J dropped 0; count of bases not matched to a gene: 2. The V gene's germline CDR1 is MGHRA and CDR2 YSYEKL. The CDR3 sequence is CASSQQQGANYGYTF. The CDR3 DNA reads as TGCGCCAGCAGCCAACAACAGGGGGCTAACTATGGCTACACCTTC.